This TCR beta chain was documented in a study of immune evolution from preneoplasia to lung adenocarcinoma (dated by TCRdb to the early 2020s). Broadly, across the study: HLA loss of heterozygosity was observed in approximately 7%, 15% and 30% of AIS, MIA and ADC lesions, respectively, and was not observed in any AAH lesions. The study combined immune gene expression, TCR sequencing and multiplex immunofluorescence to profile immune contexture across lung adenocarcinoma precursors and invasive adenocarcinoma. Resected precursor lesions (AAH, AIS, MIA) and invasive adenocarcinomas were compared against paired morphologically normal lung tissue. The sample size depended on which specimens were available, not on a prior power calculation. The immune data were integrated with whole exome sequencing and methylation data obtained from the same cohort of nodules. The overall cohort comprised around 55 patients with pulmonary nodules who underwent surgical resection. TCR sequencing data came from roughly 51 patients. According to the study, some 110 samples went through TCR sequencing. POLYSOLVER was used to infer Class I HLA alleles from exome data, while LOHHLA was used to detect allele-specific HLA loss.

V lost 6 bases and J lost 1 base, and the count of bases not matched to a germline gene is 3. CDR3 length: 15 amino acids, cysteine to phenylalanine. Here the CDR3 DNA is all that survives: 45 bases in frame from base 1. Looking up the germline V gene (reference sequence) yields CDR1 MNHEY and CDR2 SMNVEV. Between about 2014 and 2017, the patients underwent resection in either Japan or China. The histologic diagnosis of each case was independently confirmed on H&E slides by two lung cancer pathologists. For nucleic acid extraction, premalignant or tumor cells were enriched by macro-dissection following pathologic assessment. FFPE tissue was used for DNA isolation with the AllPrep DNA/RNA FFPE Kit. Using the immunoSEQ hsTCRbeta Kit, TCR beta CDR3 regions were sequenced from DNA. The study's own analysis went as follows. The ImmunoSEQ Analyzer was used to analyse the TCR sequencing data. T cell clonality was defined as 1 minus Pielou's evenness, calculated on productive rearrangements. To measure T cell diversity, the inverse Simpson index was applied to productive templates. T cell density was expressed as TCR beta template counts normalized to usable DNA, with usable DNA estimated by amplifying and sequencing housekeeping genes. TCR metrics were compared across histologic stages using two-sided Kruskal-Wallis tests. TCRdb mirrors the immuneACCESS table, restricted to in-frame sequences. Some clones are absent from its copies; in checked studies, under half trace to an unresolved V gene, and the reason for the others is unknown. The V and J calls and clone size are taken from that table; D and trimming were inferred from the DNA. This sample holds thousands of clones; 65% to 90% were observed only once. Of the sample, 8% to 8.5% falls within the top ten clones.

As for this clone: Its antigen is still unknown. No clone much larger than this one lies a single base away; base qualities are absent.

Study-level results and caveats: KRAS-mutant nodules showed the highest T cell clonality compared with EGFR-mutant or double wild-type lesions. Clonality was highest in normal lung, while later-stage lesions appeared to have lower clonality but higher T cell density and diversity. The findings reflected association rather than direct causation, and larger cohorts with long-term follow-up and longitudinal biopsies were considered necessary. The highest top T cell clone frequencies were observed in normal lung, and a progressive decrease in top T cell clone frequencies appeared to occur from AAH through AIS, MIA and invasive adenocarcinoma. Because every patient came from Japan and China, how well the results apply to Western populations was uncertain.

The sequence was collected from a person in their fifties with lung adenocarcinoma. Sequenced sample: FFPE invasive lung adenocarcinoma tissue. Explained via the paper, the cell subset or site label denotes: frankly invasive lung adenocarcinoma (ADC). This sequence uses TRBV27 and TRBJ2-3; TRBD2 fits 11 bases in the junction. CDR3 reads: CASRKLAGGTDTQYF. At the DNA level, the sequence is TGTGCCAGCAGGAAACTAGCGGGGGGCACAGATACGCAGTATTTT.